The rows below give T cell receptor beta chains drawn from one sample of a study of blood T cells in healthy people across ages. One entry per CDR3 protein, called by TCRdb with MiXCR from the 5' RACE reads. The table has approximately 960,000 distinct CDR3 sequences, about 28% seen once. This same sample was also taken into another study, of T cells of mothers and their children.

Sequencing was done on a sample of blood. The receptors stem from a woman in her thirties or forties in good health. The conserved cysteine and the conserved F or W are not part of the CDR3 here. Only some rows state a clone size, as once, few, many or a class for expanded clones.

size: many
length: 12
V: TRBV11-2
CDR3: ASSFTGGFDEQF

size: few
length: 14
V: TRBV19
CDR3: ASSVNRDSYQETQY

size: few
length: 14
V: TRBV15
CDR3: ATSRDRVWGTGELF

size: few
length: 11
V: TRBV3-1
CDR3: ASSNQSSYEQY

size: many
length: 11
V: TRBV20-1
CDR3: SARAGHDYEQY

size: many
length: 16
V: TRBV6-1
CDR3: ASSGPPRGLAGEYEQY

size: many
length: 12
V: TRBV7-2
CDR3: ASSSMKGADTQY

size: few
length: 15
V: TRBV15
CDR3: ATSRDRWDSASYEQY

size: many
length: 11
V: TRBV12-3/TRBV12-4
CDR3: ASSLLGRHGYT

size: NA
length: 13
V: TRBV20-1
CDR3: SASGWSPRRNEQF

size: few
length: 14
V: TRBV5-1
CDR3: ASLTGTGTGANVLT

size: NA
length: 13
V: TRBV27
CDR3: ATPVWELGWNEQF

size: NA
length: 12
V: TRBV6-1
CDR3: ASSEVGSPGRYT

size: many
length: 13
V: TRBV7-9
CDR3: ASSPPGTRTGELF

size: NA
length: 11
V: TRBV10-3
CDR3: AISDLEDRPQH

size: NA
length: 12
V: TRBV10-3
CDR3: AIGELGGSTEAF

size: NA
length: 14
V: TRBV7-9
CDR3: ASSSGGGQPSYEQY

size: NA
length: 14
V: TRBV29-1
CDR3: SVSHNRGSSGNTIY

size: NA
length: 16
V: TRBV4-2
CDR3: ASTPIGQGEIRANVLT

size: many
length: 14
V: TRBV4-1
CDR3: ASSHPQGSVGYEQY

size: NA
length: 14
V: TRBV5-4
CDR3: ASSQGGGGSYNEQF

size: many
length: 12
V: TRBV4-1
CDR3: ASSQVGPEETQY

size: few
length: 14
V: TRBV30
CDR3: AWSVQGGSYNSPLH

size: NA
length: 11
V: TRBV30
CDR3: AWAWGNTGELC

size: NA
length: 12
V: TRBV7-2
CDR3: ASSLARGNTEAF

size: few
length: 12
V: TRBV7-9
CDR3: ASSSSGKTDTQY

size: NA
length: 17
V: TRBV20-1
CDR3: STKKSRQGEVYSNQPQH

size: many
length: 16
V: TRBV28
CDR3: ASSSGTGVFSGANVLT

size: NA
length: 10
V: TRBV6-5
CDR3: ATLDWNTEAF

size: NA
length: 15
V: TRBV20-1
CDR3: SARDLMTSGGYNEQF

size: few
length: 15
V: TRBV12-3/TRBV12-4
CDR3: ASRWTSGGAVRNEQF

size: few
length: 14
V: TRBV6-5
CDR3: ASSYSSGGMNTEAF

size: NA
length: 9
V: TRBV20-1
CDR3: SAEGQETQY

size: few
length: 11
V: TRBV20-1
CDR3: SARDYPGSEAF

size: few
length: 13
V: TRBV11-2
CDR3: ASRAGGRRNEKLF

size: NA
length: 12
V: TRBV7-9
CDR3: ASSWRQGAYEQY

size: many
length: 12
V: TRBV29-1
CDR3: SALPAGLRNIQY

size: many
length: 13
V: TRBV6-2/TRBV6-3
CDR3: ASSATGGANYGYT

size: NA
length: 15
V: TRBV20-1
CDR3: SARDGGRPGGNQPQH

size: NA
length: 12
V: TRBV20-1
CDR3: SATDTGTQETQY

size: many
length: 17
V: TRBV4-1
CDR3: ASSQVAPSDSGGSYEQY

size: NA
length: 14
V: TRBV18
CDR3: ASSPRQGATYNEQF

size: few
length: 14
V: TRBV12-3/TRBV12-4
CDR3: ASRLPSGGLTGELF

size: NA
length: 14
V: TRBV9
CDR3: ASSVAPDRGDNEQF

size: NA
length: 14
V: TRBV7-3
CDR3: ASSRGSTGGQETQY

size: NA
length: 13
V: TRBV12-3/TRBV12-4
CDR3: ASSLGTGFSYGYT

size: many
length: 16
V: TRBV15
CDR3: ATSRDLPARSGANVLT

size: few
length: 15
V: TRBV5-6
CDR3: ASSPGGPAGPYNEQF

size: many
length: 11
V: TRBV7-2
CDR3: ASSQEANQPQY

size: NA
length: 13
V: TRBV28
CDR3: ASSLPGVMNTEAF

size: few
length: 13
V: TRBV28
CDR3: ASSHPGGGNQPQH

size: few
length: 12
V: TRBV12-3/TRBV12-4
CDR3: ASNLVAGNSPLH

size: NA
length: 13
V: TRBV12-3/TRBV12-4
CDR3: ASSPRAYGGEAQY

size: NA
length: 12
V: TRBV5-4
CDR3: ASSTARGDEKLF

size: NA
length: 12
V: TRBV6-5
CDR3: ASSYGQGMYEQY

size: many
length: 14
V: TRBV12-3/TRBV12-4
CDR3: ASSLVGQGSNTEAF

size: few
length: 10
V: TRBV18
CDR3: ASSQGMGEQY

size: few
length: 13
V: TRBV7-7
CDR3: ASSSWTGTNNEQY

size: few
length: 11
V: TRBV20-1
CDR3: SANRQTPGEQY

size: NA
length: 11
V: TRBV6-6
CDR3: ASTSPRESPLH